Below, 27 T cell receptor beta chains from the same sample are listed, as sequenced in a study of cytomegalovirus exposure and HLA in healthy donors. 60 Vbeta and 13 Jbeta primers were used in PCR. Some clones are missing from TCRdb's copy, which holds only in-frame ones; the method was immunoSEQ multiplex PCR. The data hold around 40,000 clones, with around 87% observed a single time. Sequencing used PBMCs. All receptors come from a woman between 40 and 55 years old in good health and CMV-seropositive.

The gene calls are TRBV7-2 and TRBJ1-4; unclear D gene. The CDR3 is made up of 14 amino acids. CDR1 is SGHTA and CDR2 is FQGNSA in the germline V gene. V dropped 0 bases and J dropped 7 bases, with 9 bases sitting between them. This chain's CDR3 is CASSLAGISEKLFF. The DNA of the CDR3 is TGTGCCAGCAGCTTAGCCGGGATTAGTGAAAAACTGTTTTTT.

CDR3 region: CASFERGGSYEQYF. In DNA form, the CDR3 reads TGTGCCAGTTTCGAGCGGGGGGGATCCTACGAGCAGTACTTC. The V call is TRBV6-5, the J call TRBJ2-7; 10 bases align to TRBD2. This CDR3 comprises 14 residues. V lost 9 bases to trimming and J lost 1 base; unmatched junction nucleotides: 6. In germline, CDR1 is MNHEY, CDR2 SVGAGI.

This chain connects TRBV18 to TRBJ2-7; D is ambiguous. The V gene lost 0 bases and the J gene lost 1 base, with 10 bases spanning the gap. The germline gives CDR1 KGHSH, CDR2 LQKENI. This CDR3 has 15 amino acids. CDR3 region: CASSPPAVPSYEQYF. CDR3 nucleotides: TGTGCCAGCTCACCACCGGCAGTCCCATCCTACGAGCAGTACTTC.

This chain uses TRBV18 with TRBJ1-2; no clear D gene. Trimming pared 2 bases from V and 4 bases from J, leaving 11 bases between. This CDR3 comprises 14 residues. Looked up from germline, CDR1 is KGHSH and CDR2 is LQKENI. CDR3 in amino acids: CASSPAENAYGYTF. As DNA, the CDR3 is TGTGCCAGCTCACCAGCGGAGAACGCCTATGGCTACACCTTC.

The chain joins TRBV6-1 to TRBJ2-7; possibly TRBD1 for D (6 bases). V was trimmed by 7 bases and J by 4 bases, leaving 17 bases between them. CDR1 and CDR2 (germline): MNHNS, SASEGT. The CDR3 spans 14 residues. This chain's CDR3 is CASTTTGTTYEQYF. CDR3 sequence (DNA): TGTGCCAGCACCACTACCGGGACAACTTACGAGCAGTACTTC.

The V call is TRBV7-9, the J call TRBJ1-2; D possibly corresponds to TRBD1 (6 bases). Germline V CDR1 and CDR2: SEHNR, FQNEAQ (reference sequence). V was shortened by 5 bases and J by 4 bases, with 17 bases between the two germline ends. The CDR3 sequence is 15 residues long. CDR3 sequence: CASSLSQGLGYGYTF. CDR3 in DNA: TGTGCCAGCAGCCTTTCCCAGGGGCTCGGCTATGGCTACACCTTC.

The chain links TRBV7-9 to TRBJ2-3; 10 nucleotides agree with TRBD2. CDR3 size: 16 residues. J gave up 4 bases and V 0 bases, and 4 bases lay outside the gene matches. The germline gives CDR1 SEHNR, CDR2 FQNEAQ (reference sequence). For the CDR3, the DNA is TGTGCCAGCAGCTTAGCCCTAGCGGGAGCTTCAGATACGCAGTATTTT. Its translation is CASSLALAGASDTQYF.

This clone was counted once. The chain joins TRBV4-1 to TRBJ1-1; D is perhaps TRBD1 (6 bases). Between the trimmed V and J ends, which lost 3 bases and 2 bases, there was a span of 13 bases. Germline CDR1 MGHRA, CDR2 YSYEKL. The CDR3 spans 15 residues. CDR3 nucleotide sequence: TGCGCCAGCAGCCAGCCCCTCAGGGGTAACACTGAAGCTTTCTTT. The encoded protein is CASSQPLRGNTEAFF.

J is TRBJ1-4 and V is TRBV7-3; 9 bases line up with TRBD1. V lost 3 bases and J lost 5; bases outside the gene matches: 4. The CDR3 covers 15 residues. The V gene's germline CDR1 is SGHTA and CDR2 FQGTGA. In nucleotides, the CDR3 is TGTGCCAGCAGCTTGGGTGGGACAGGGAATGAAAAACTGTTTTTT. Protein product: CASSLGGTGNEKLFF.

The CDR3 protein is CASSQDRGSSTGELFF. The CDR3 DNA reads as TGTGCCAGCAGCCAGGACAGGGGGTCGAGCACCGGGGAGCTGTTTTTT. The chain recombines TRBV7-2 with TRBJ2-2, with 10 bases aligning to TRBD1. The CDR3 covers 16 residues. Per the germline V gene, CDR1 is SGHTA and CDR2 is FQGNSA. Trimming at V came to 5 bases and at J to 4 bases, leaving 7 bases not matched to a gene.

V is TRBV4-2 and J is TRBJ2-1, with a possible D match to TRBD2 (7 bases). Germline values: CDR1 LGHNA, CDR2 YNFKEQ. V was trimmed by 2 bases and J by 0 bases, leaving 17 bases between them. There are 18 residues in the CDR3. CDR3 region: CASSQSQGSGTSYNEQFF. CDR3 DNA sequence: TGTGCCAGCAGCCAATCCCAGGGGAGCGGGACCTCCTACAATGAGCAGTTCTTC.

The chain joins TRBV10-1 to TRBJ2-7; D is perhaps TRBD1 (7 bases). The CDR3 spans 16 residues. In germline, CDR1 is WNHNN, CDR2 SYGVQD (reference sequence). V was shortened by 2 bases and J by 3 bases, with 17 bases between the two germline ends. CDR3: CASSETKGARGYEQYF. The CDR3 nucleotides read TGCGCCAGCAGTGAGACTAAGGGGGCGCGGGGCTACGAGCAGTACTTC.

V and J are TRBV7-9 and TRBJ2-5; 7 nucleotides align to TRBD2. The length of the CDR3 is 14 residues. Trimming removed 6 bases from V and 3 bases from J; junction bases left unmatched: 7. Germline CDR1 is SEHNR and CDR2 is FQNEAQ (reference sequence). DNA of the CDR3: TGTGCCAGCAGACGAGACCGGGGGGAAGAGACCCAGTACTTC. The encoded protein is CASRRDRGEETQYF.

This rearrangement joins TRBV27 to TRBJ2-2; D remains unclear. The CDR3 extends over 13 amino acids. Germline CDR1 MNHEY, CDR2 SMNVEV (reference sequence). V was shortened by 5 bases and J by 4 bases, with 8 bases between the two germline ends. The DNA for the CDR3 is TGTGCCAGCAGTCCCAGGTCCACCGGGGAGCTGTTTTTT. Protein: CASSPRSTGELFF.

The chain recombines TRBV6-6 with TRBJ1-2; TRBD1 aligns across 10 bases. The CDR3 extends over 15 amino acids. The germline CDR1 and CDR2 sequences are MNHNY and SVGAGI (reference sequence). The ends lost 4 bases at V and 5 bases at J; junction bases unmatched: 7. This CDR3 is CASSSGTGVRYGYTF. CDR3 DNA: TGTGCCAGCAGTTCAGGGACAGGGGTACGGTATGGCTACACCTTC.

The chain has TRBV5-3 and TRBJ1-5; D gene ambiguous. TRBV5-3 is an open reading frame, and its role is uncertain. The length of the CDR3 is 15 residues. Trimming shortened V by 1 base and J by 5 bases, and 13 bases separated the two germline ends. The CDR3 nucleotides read TGTGCCAGAAGCTTGCCCAGTTATCCAGATCAGCCCCAGCATTTT. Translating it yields CARSLPSYPDQPQHF.

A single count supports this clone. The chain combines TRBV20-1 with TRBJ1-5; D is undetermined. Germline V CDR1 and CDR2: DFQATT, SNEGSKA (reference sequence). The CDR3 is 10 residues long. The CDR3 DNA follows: TGCAAACAGACGCATCAGCCCCAGCATTTT. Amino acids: CKQTHQPQHF.

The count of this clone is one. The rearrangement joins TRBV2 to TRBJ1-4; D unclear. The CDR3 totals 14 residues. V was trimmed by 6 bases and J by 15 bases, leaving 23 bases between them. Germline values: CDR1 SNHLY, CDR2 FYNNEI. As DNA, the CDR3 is TGTGCCAGCAGATCAAGTTTGTCCCCCAGCGAGGTGTTTTTT. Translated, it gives CASRSSLSPSEVFF.

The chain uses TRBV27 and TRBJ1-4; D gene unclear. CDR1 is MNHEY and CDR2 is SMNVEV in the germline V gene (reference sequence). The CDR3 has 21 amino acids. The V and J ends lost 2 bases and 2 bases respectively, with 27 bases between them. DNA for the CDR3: TGTGCCAGCAGTTTACAAGGTGGAAAGACGGGCGGTTCGGGGACTAATGAAAAACTGTTTTTT. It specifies CASSLQGGKTGGSGTNEKLFF.

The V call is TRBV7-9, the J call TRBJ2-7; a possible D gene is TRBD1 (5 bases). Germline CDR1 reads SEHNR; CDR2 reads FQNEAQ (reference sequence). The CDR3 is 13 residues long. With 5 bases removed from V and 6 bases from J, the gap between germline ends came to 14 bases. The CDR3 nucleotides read TGTGCCAGCAGCGGGGCAGCAGGCGGCGAGCAGTACTTC. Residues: CASSGAAGGEQYF.

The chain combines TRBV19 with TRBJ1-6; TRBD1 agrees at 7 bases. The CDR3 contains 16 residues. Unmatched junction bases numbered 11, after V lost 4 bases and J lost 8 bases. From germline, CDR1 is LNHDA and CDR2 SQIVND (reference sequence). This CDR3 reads CASSTNRHRGDSPLHF. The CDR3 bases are TGTGCCAGTAGTACGAACCGGCACAGGGGAGATTCACCCCTCCACTTT.

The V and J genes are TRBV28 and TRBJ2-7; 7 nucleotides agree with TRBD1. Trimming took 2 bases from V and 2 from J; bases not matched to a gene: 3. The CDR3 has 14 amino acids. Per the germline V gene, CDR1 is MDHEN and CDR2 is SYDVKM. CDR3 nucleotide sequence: TGTGCCAGCAGTTTAGGGACAGTCACCTACGAGCAGTACTTC. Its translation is CASSLGTVTYEQYF.

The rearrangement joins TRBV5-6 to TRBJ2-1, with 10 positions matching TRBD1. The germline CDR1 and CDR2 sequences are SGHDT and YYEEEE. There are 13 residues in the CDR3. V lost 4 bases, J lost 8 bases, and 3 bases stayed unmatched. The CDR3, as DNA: TGTGCCAGCAGCGACGGGACAGGGGATGAGCAGTTCTTC. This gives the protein CASSDGTGDEQFF.

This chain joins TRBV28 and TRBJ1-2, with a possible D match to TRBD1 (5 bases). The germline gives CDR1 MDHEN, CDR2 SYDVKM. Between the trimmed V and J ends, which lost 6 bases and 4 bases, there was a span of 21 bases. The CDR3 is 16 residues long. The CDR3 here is CASSATRGGFGYGYTF. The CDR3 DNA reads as TGTGCCAGCAGCGCAACCCGGGGGGGGTTTGGCTATGGCTACACCTTC.

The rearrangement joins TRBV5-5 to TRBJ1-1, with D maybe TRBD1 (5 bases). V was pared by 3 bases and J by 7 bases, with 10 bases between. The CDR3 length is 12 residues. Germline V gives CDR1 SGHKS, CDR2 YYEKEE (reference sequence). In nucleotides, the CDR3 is TGTGCCAGCAGCTCGGGGGAGTTTGAAGCTTTCTTT. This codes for CASSSGEFEAFF.

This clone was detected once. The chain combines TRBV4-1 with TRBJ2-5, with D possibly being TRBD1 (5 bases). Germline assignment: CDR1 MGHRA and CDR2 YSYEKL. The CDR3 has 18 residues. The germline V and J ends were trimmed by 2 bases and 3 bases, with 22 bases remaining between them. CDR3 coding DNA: TGCGCCAGCAGCCAATGGGGCCGGAGAGTCTTTTCGGAAGAGACCCAGTACTTC. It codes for CASSQWGRRVFSEETQYF.

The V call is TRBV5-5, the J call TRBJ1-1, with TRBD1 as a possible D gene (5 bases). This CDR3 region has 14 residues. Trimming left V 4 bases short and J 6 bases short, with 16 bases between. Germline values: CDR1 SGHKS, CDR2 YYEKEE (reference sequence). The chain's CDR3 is CASSPRGGSAEAFF. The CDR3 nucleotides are TGTGCCAGCAGCCCTCGGGGGGGGAGCGCTGAAGCTTTCTTT.